The 3 T cell receptor beta chains below were found in one sample sequenced in a study of cytomegalovirus exposure and HLA in healthy donors. 13 Jbeta primers and 60 Vbeta primers were used for the PCR. TCRdb's table, derived via immunoSEQ multiplex PCR, lists solely in-frame clones and lacks some. This sample carries around 200,000 clones, around 79% of them seen once, and the ten largest clones take 4.4%. What was sequenced was PBMCs. These receptors were taken from a woman between 25 and 40 years old in good health and CMV-seropositive.

The CDR3 loop is CASSTWYSGTSGTYEQYF. In nucleotides, the CDR3 is TGTGCCAGCAGCACCTGGTACTCCGGGACTAGCGGGACTTACGAGCAGTACTTC. The chain joins TRBV11-3 to TRBJ2-7; 13 bases align to TRBD2. CDR1 SGHNT and CDR2 YENEEA come from the germline V gene. There are 18 residues in the CDR3. After removal of 5 bases from V and 4 bases from J, the junction contained 14 bases not matched to a gene.

This clone was seen only a few times. The CDR3 nucleotides are TGTGCCAGCAGGATAGGGAGGGACACTGAAGCTTTCTTT. This codes for CASRIGRDTEAFF. This rearrangement joins TRBV2 to TRBJ1-1, with D uncertain. Looked up from germline, CDR1 is SNHLY and CDR2 is FYNNEI. The CDR3 contains 13 residues. The V end was cut by 6 bases, the J end by 3 bases, with 11 bases between. The complete variable domain, with remaining parts taken from reference TRBV2 and TRBJ1-1, reads EPEVTQTPSHQVTQMGQEVILRCVPISNHLYFYWYRQILGQKVEFLVSFYNNEISEKSEIFDDQFSVERPDGSNFTLKIRSTKLEDSAMYFCASRIGRDTEAFFGQGTRLTVV.

This clone has just one count. This chain uses TRBV11-2 with TRBJ2-1, with 14 bases that match TRBD2. Germline loops: CDR1 SGHAT, CDR2 FQNNGV. Unmatched junction bases numbered 11, after V lost 5 bases and J lost 8 bases. The length of the CDR3 is 17 residues. CDR3 DNA: TGTGCCAGCAGCATACCCTCGGGACTAGCGGGAGTTTATGAGCAGTTCTTC. Translating gives CASSIPSGLAGVYEQFF.